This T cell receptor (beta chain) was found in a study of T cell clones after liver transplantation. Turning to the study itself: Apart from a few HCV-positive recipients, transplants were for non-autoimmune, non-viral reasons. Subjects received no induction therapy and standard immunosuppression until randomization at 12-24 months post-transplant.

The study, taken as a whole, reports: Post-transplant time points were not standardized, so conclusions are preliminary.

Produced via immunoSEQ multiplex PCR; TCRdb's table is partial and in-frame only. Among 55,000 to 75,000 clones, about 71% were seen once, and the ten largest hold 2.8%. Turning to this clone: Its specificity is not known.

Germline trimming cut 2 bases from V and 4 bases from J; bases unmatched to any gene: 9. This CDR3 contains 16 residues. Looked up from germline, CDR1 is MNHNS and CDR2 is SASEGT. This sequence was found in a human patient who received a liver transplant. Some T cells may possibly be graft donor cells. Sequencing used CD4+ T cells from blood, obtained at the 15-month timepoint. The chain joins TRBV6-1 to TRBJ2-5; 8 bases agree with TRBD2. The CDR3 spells CASSELNGGALETQYF. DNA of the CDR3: TGTGCCAGCAGTGAATTGAACGGGGGGGCCCTAGAGACCCAGTACTTC.